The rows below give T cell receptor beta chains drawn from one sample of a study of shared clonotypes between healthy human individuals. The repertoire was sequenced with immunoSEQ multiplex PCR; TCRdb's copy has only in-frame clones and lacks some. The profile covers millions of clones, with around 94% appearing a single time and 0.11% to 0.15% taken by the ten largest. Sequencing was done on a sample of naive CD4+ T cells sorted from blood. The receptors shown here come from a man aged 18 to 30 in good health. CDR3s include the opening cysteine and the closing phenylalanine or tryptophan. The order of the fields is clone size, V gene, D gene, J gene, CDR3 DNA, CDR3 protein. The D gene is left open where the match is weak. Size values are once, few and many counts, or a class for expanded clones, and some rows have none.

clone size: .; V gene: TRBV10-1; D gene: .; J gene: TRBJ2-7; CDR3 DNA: TGCGCCAGCAGTGATGGGCGGAAGCCCTACGAGCAGTACTTC; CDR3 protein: CASSDGRKPYEQYF
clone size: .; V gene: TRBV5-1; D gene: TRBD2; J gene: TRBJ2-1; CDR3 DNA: TGCGCCAGCAGCGAGGGACTAGCGGGAGTGGGGGGCTCCTACAATGAGCAGTTCTTC; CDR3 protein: CASSEGLAGVGGSYNEQFF
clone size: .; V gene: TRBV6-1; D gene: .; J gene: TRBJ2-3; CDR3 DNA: TGTGCCAGCAGTGGAAAACAGGGCGTAGATACGCAGTATTTT; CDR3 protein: CASSGKQGVDTQYF
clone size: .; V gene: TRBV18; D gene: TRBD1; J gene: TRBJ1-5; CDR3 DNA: TGTGCCAGCTCACCAGAGACAGGGAATCAGCCCCAGCATTTT; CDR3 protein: CASSPETGNQPQHF
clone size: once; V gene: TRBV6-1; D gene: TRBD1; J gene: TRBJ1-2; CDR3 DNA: TGTGCCAGCAGTGACAACAGAACAGGGGGAAGGATCTATGGCTACACCTTC; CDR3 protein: CASSDNRTGGRIYGYTF
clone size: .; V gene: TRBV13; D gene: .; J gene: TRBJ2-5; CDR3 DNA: TGTGCCAGCAGCTTTGGTGAGACCCAGTACTTC; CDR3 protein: CASSFGETQYF
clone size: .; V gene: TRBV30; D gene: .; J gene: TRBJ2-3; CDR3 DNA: TGTGCCTTGGGGGGCCATGTCACAGATACGCAGTATTTT; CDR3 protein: CALGGHVTDTQYF
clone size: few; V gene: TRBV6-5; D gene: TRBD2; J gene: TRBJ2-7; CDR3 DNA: TGTGCCAGCAGCCGAGGGACTAGCGGTTCCTACGAGCAGTACTTC; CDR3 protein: CASSRGTSGSYEQYF
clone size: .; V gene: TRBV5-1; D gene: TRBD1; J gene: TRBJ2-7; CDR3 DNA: TGCGCCAGCAGCTTGGCCGGGACAGGGATGACCTACGAGCAGTACTTC; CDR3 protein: CASSLAGTGMTYEQYF
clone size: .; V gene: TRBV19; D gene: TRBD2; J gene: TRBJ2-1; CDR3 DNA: TGTGCCAGCAGGGGACTAGCGGAGTCTTACAATGAGCAGTTCTTC; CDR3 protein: CASRGLAESYNEQFF
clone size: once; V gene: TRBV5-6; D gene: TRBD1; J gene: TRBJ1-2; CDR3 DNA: TGTGCCAGCAGCCTCGGACAGGGGGCATTTGGCTACACCTTC; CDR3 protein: CASSLGQGAFGYTF
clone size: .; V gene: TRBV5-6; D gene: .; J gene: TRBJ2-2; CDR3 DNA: TGTGCCAGCAGTCGGTTGGGGTCGAACACCGGGGAGCTGTTTTTT; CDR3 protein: CASSRLGSNTGELFF
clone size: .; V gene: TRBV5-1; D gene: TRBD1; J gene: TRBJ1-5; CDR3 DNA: TGCGCCAGCCCGGACACCCGACAGGGGAGGCAGCCCCAGCATTTT; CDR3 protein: CASPDTRQGRQPQHF
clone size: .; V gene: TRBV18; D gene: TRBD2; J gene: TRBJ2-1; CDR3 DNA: TGTGCCAGCTCAACTAGCGGGAGGTCCCTAAGGAATGAGCAGTTCTTC; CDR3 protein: CASSTSGRSLRNEQFF
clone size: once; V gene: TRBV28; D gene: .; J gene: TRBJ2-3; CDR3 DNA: TGTGCCAGCAGTATGTTGGGAACAGATACGCAGTATTTT; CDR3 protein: CASSMLGTDTQYF
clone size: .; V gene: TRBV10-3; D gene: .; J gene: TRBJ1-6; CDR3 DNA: TGTGCCATCAGTGACGGAGAATCACCCCTCCACTTT; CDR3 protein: CAISDGESPLHF
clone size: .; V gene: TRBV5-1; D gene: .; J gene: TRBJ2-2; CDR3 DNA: TGCGCCAGCACACGGTCGGCGAACACCGGGGAGCTGTTTTTT; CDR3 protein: CASTRSANTGELFF